This TCR beta chain was documented in a study of T cell responses to AZD1222 COVID-19 vaccine. Study-wide results and limits: The study identified only a handful of AZD1222 recipients as seropositive at baseline. Clonal diversity was possibly underestimated, and the donors were mostly white British, with more females. Reportedly, nearly half of unique spike TCRs recognized epitopes outside B.1.351/B.1.1.7 mutations. Repertoire sampling occurred only after the peak T cell response.

In this sample, this clone turned up a few times. Its antigen is as yet unknown. TCRdb keeps only in-frame clones here, not all; method: immunoSEQ multiplex PCR. Among 95,000 to 150,000 clones listed, 65% to 90% were seen once. With 2 bases removed from V and 3 bases from J, the gap between germline ends came to 12 bases. Per the germline V gene, CDR1 is SGHNT and CDR2 is YYREEE (reference sequence). The CDR3 is 14 amino acids. This material consisted of peripheral blood, taken on day 0 of AZD1222 vaccination. The TCR comes from an adult in good health. This rearrangement joins TRBV5-4 to TRBJ2-7, with D tentatively TRBD1 or TRBD2 (6 bases each). This CDR3 is CASSFHGGGYEQYF. The CDR3 coding sequence is TGTGCCAGCAGCTTTCACGGGGGCGGCTACGAGCAGTACTTC.